The rows below give T cell receptor beta chains drawn from one sample of a study of blood T cell repertoires in COVID-19. Profiling relied on immunoSEQ multiplex PCR, and the TCRdb table lists in-frame clones only, not all of them. The table lists some 340,000 clones, approximately 87% of them singletons. The sequenced sample consisted of PBMCs or T cells enriched from blood (not recorded which). These receptors were obtained from a woman aged 30 to 39 who had recovered from COVID-19. Both conserved end residues are part of each CDR3. A D gene is named only where the DNA matches it firmly. Clone size is given for some rows only: seen once, a few or many times, or a class if the clone is expanded.

v_gene	j_gene	d_gene	abundance	CDR3nt	CDR3aa
TRBV5-1	TRBJ2-7	TRBD1	-	TGCGCCAGCAGCTTGCTCCCGGGACAGTTCTACGAGCAGTACTTC	CASSLLPGQFYEQYF
TRBV6-5	TRBJ1-1	-	-	TGTGCCAGCAGTCCGCGGGGGAACACTGAAGCTTTCTTT	CASSPRGNTEAFF
TRBV6-5	TRBJ1-2	-	-	TGTGCCAGCAGTCCCGCCGGGACGGGGACAAGGGGCTACACCTTC	CASSPAGTGTRGYTF
TRBV4-3	TRBJ2-5	TRBD2	-	TGCGCCAGCAGCCAGGGTGTCTCGGGGGGAGGGGAGACCCAGTACTTC	CASSQGVSGGGETQYF
TRBV12-5	TRBJ2-3	-	-	TGTGCTAGTGGTTTGGTACGGTCGGGCGGGGTAGAGGGAGATACGCAGTATTTT	CASGLVRSGGVEGDTQYF
TRBV19	TRBJ1-1	-	-	TGTGCCAGTAATGGAGGCACGACTTTCTTT	CASNGGTTFF
TRBV7-2	TRBJ2-1	-	-	TGTGCCAGCAGACCAAAACTAGGAGTCAATGAGCAGTTCTTC	CASRPKLGVNEQFF
TRBV28	TRBJ1-3	-	once	TGTGCCAGCAGTTTTTGGCGCCCCGGGGCGGGGAACACCATATATTTT	CASSFWRPGAGNTIYF
TRBV11-1	TRBJ2-1	TRBD2	-	TGTGCCAGCAGCTCCATAGGACTAGCGGGGGAGCAGTTCTTC	CASSSIGLAGEQFF
TRBV4-1	TRBJ1-2	-	once	TGCGCCAGCAGCCGAATAGGCGGGGGTCGCTACACCTTC	CASSRIGGGRYTF
TRBV9	TRBJ2-3	TRBD1	-	TGTGCCAGCAGCGTAGGGGACAGCCCCTTGGGAGATACGCAGTATTTT	CASSVGDSPLGDTQYF
TRBV29-1	TRBJ2-4	-	-	TGCAGCGTAGAGAAAACAGGGTTGCGAAACATTCAGTACTTC	CSVEKTGLRNIQYF
TRBV9	TRBJ1-6	-	-	TGTGCCTCCCGGGACACGGATAATTCACCCCTCCACTTT	CASRDTDNSPLHF
TRBV4-3	TRBJ1-5	TRBD1	-	TGCGCCAGCAGCCAAGATTTAGGGACAGTGGAGCCCCAGCATTTT	CASSQDLGTVEPQHF
TRBV28	TRBJ2-1	TRBD2	-	TGTGCCAGCAGTCGGACTAGCGGGGGCCAGGACAATGAGCAGTTCTTC	CASSRTSGGQDNEQFF
TRBV5-1	TRBJ2-3	TRBD2	-	TGCGCCAGCAGCTTGGGTGCGGGGGGCACAGATACGCAGTATTTT	CASSLGAGGTDTQYF
TRBV2	TRBJ1-2	TRBD1	-	TGTGCCAGCACCCTATTGAGGGGGCACTATGGCTACACCTTC	CASTLLRGHYGYTF
TRBV27	TRBJ2-3	-	-	TGTGCCAGCAGCATTGGGCAGCCCCTCACAGATACGCAGTATTTT	CASSIGQPLTDTQYF
TRBV6-2/TRBV6-3	TRBJ2-3	TRBD1	-	TGTGCCAGCAGTTACGCCAGGGGGACCGGTACGCAGTATTTT	CASSYARGTGTQYF
TRBV6-1	TRBJ1-6	-	-	TGTGCCAGCAGTGAAGTGCCCGGGATATCGAATTCACCCCTCCACTTT	CASSEVPGISNSPLHF
TRBV15	TRBJ1-1	-	once	TGTGCCACCAGCAGGGATAGGAGCACTGAAGCTTTCTTT	CATSRDRSTEAFF
TRBV9	TRBJ1-6	-	few	TGTGCCAGCAGCGTAGCCCCGGTGCCTAGTTCACCCCTCCACTTT	CASSVAPVPSSPLHF
TRBV19	TRBJ1-2	-	few	TGTGCCAGTAGTAAAGGCCCCGGGAGGCCGAACTTCTATGGCTACACCTTC	CASSKGPGRPNFYGYTF
TRBV4-3	TRBJ1-1	-	-	TGCGCCAGCAGCCGCCTGCTAATGAACACTGAAGCTTTCTTT	CASSRLLMNTEAFF